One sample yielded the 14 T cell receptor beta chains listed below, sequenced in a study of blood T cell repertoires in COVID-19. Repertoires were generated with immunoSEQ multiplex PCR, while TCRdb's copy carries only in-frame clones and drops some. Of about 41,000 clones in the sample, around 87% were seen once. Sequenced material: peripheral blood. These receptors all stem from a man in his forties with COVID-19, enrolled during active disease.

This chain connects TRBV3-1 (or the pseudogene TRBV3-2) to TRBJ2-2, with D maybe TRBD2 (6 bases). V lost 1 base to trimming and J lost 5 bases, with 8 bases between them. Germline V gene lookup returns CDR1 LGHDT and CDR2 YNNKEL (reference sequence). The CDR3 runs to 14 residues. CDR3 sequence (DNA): TGTGCCAGCAGCCAAGTCGCGGGAACCGGGGAGCTGTTTTTT. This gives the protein CASSQVAGTGELFF.

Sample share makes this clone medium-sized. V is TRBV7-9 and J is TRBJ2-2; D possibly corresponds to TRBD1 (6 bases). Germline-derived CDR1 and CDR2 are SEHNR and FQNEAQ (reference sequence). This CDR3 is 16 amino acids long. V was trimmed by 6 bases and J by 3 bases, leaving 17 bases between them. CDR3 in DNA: TGTGCCAGCAGTAAGAAGGCAGGGGCGGACACCGGGGAGCTGTTTTTT. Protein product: CASSKKAGADTGELFF.

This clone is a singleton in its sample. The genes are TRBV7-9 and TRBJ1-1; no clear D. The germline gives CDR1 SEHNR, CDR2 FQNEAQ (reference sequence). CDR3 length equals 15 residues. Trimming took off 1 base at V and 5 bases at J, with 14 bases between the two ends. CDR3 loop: CASSLGPPRGTEAFF. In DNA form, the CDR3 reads TGTGCCAGCAGCTTAGGACCGCCGAGAGGGACTGAAGCTTTCTTT. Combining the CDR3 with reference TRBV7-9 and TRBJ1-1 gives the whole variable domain DTGVSQNPRHKITKRGQNVTFRCDPISEHNRLYWYRQTLGQGPEFLTYFQNEAQLEKSRLLSDRFSAERPKGSFSTLEIQRTEQGDSAMYLCASSLGPPRGTEAFFGQGTRLTVV.

In nucleotides, the CDR3 is TGTGCCAGCAGCCAAGTTCCAGGGGGATCCTACGAGCAGTACTTC. Its translation is CASSQVPGGSYEQYF. The chain joins TRBV3-1 (or the pseudogene TRBV3-2) to TRBJ2-7; TRBD1 matches at 7 bases. The V segment lost 1 base and the J segment 1 base; nucleotides outside the gene matches: 4. The germline gives CDR1 LGHDT, CDR2 YNNKEL (reference sequence). The CDR3 has 15 amino acids.

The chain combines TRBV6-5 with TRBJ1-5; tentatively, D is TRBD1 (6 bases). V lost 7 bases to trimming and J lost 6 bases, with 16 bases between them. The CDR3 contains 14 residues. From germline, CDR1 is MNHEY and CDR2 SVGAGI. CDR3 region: CASTEGGAAQPQHF. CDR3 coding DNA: TGTGCCAGCACCGAGGGGGGGGCGGCTCAGCCCCAGCATTTT.

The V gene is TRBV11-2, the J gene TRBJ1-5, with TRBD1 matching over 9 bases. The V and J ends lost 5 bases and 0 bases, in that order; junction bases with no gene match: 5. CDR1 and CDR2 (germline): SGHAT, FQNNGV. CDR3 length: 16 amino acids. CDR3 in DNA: TGTGCCAGCAGCACACAGGGGGCATATAGCAATCAGCCCCAGCATTTT. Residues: CASSTQGAYSNQPQHF.

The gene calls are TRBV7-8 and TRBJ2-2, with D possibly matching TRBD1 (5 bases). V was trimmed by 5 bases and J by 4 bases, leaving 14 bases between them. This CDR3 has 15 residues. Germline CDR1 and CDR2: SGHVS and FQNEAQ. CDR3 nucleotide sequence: TGTGCCAGCAGCCGAGCTCAAGGGGTCACCGGGGAGCTGTTTTTT. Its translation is CASSRAQGVTGELFF.

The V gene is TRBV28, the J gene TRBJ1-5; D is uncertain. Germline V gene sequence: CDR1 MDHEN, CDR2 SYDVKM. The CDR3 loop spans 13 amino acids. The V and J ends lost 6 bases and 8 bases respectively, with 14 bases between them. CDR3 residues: CASRVLVGEPQHF. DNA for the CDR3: TGTGCCAGCAGGGTCCTCGTAGGAGAGCCCCAGCATTTT.

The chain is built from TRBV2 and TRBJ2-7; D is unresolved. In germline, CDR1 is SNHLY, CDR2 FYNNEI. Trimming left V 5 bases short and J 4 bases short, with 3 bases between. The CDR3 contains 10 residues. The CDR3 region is CASSYYEQYF. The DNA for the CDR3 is TGTGCCAGCAGTTATTACGAGCAGTACTTC.

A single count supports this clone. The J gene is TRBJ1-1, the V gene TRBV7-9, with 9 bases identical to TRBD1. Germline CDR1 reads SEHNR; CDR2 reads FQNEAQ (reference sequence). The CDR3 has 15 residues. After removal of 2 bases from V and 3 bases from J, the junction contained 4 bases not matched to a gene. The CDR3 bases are TGTGCCAGCAGCTTAATACAGGGGGCCCACACTGAAGCTTTCTTT. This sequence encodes CASSLIQGAHTEAFF.

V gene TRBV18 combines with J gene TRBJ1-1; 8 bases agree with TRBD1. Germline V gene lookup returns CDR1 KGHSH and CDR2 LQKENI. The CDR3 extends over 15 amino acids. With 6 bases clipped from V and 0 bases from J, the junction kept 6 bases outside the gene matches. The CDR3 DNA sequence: TGTGCCAGCTCCCCAACGACAGGGGTGAACACTGAAGCTTTCTTT. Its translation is CASSPTTGVNTEAFF.

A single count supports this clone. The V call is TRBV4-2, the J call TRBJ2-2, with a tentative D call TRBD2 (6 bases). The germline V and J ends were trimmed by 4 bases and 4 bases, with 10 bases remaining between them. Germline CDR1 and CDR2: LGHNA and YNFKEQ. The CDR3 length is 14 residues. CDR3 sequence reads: CASSPRGSTGELFF. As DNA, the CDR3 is TGTGCCAGCAGCCCTCGGGGGTCCACCGGGGAGCTGTTTTTT.

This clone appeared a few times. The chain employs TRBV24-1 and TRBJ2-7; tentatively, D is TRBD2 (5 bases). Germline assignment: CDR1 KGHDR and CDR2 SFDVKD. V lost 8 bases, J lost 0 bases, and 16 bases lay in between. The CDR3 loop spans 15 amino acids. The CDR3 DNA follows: TGTGCCACCATCATTCGGGATGGGAACTCCTACGAGCAGTACTTC. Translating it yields CATIIRDGNSYEQYF.

As DNA, the CDR3 is TGTGCCAGCAGCCAAGATGGGCGCGGGGGAAGTACCAAAAACATTCAGTACTTC. This gives the protein CASSQDGRGGSTKNIQYF. The chain recombines TRBV4-2 with TRBJ2-4, with 7 bases matching TRBD2. Germline CDR1 LGHNA, CDR2 YNFKEQ. The ends lost 0 bases at V and 2 bases at J; junction bases unmatched: 10. The CDR3 sequence is 18 residues long.